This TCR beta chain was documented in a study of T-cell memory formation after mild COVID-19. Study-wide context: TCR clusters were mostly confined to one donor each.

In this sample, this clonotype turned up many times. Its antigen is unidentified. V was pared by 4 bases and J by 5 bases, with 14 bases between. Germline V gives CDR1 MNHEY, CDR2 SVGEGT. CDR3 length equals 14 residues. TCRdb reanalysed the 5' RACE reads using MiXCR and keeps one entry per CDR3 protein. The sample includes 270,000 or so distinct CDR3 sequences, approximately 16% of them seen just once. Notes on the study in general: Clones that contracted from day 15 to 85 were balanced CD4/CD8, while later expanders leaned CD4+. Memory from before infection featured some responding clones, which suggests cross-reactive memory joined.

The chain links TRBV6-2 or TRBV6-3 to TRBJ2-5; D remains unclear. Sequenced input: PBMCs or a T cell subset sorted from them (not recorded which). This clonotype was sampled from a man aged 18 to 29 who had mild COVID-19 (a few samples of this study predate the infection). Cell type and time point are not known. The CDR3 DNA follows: TGTGCCAGCAGTTCCGTAACGGTAGGGGAGACCCAGTACTTC. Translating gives CASSSVTVGETQYF.